These T cell receptor beta chains were read from a single sample in a study of blood T cell repertoires in COVID-19. Data came from immunoSEQ multiplex PCR; TCRdb stores just in-frame clones and leaves some out. The sample contains about 120,000 clones, 70% to 85% of which appear only once. What was sequenced was peripheral blood. The source of these receptors is a woman in her 70s with acute or convalescent COVID-19. Both conserved end residues are part of each CDR3. Fields, in order: D gene, clone size, V gene, CDR3 length, J gene, CDR3 DNA, CDR3 protein. A D gene is named only where the DNA matches it firmly. Clone size is shown for a subset of rows, as once, few, many or a class of expanded clone.

d_gene: TRBD1
abundance: few
v_gene: TRBV30
len: 13
j_gene: TRBJ1-4
CDR3nt: TGTGCCTGGAACAGGGGGAGGAAGGAAAAACTGTTTTTT
CDR3aa: CAWNRGRKEKLFF

d_gene: .
abundance: once
v_gene: TRBV25-1
len: 14
j_gene: TRBJ1-5
CDR3nt: TGTGCCAGCAGTGGGGGACATAGCAATCAGCCCCAGCATTTT
CDR3aa: CASSGGHSNQPQHF

d_gene: .
abundance: .
v_gene: TRBV20-1
len: 11
j_gene: TRBJ2-3
CDR3nt: TGCAGTGCAGATTCATACCAGGACAGATATTTT
CDR3aa: CSADSYQDRYF

d_gene: TRBD1
abundance: .
v_gene: TRBV24-1
len: 14
j_gene: TRBJ1-1
CDR3nt: TGTGCCACCAGTGACCCAAAACAGGGGACTGAAGCTTTCTTT
CDR3aa: CATSDPKQGTEAFF

d_gene: .
abundance: few
v_gene: TRBV11-3
len: 16
j_gene: TRBJ1-1
CDR3nt: TGTGCCAGCAGCTTAGGGCGGGGGCAGGGTAACACTGAAGCTTTCTTT
CDR3aa: CASSLGRGQGNTEAFF

d_gene: .
abundance: once
v_gene: TRBV25-1
len: 12
j_gene: TRBJ1-2
CDR3nt: TGTGCCAGCAGTTGGACAGAGTATGGCTACACCTTC
CDR3aa: CASSWTEYGYTF

d_gene: TRBD2
abundance: .
v_gene: TRBV12-3/TRBV12-4
len: 13
j_gene: TRBJ2-5
CDR3nt: TGTGCCAGCAGTTCCGGGACTAGGGAGACCCAGTACTTC
CDR3aa: CASSSGTRETQYF

d_gene: .
abundance: .
v_gene: TRBV5-1
len: 13
j_gene: TRBJ1-2
CDR3nt: TGCGCCAGCAATCCTTCAGGGAACTATGGCTACACCTTC
CDR3aa: CASNPSGNYGYTF

d_gene: .
abundance: .
v_gene: TRBV4-3
len: 15
j_gene: TRBJ1-1
CDR3nt: TGCGCCAGCAGCCAAGATTGGAGGATGAACACTGAAGCTTTCTTT
CDR3aa: CASSQDWRMNTEAFF

d_gene: TRBD1
abundance: .
v_gene: TRBV19
len: 15
j_gene: TRBJ1-1
CDR3nt: TGTGCCAGTAAAGAATGGGGGACAGACGACCTTGAAGCTTTCTTT
CDR3aa: CASKEWGTDDLEAFF

d_gene: .
abundance: .
v_gene: TRBV27
len: 19
j_gene: TRBJ1-4
CDR3nt: TGTGCCAGCAGTTTATATCCCCCCGCACAGGGAGCGGCGGAATTAGAACTGTTTTTT
CDR3aa: CASSLYPPAQGAAELELFF

d_gene: .
abundance: .
v_gene: TRBV11-3
len: 14
j_gene: TRBJ2-5
CDR3nt: TGTGCCAGCAGCCCGGGGAGAATAGGAGAGACCCAGTACTTC
CDR3aa: CASSPGRIGETQYF

d_gene: .
abundance: .
v_gene: TRBV6-5
len: 14
j_gene: TRBJ1-2
CDR3nt: TGTGCCAGCAGTCCTTCGGGAGGTCTCTATGGCTACACCTTC
CDR3aa: CASSPSGGLYGYTF

d_gene: .
abundance: .
v_gene: TRBV19
len: 15
j_gene: TRBJ2-1
CDR3nt: TGTGCCAGTAGTCTGCCGGGGGCCCGGGGGGTAGAGCAGTTCTTC
CDR3aa: CASSLPGARGVEQFF

d_gene: .
abundance: .
v_gene: TRBV19
len: 15
j_gene: TRBJ1-4
CDR3nt: TGTGCCAGTACCAATGGCTTGGGGGGGAGCGAAAAACTGTTTTTT
CDR3aa: CASTNGLGGSEKLFF

d_gene: .
abundance: .
v_gene: TRBV6-2/TRBV6-3
len: 16
j_gene: TRBJ1-1
CDR3nt: TGTGCCAGCAGTTACACCTTCTTGAAAGGGAGCACTGAAGCTTTCTTT
CDR3aa: CASSYTFLKGSTEAFF

d_gene: .
abundance: .
v_gene: TRBV7-9
len: 11
j_gene: TRBJ1-6
CDR3nt: TGTGCCAGCAGCTTATCAGGACCCCTCCACTTT
CDR3aa: CASSLSGPLHF

d_gene: .
abundance: .
v_gene: TRBV19
len: 13
j_gene: TRBJ1-5
CDR3nt: TGTGCCAGTAGTATAGCATGGGGCCAGCCCCAGCATTTT
CDR3aa: CASSIAWGQPQHF

d_gene: TRBD1
abundance: .
v_gene: TRBV14
len: 13
j_gene: TRBJ2-4
CDR3nt: TGTGCCAGCAGCCGGGACAGGGGCAACATTCAGTACTTC
CDR3aa: CASSRDRGNIQYF

d_gene: .
abundance: few
v_gene: TRBV7-3
len: 14
j_gene: TRBJ2-2
CDR3nt: TGTGCCAGCAGCCCTACCGGGGTCACCGGGGAGCTGTTTTTT
CDR3aa: CASSPTGVTGELFF

d_gene: .
abundance: .
v_gene: TRBV5-8
len: 15
j_gene: TRBJ2-5
CDR3nt: TGTGCCAGCAGCTTGCAGGGGCCTCTTCGAGAGACCCAGTACTTC
CDR3aa: CASSLQGPLRETQYF

d_gene: .
abundance: .
v_gene: TRBV25-1
len: 12
j_gene: TRBJ1-1
CDR3nt: TGTGCCAGCAGTGATGGGGGGGCTGAAGCTTTCTTT
CDR3aa: CASSDGGAEAFF

d_gene: TRBD2
abundance: .
v_gene: TRBV18
len: 14
j_gene: TRBJ2-5
CDR3nt: TGTGCCAGCTCACCACGGGAGGGAAGAGAGACCCAGTACTTC
CDR3aa: CASSPREGRETQYF

d_gene: .
abundance: .
v_gene: TRBV18
len: 15
j_gene: TRBJ2-2
CDR3nt: TGTGCCAGCTCACCACTACAGGGAGCCACCGGGGAGCTGTTTTTT
CDR3aa: CASSPLQGATGELFF

d_gene: .
abundance: once
v_gene: TRBV11-2
len: 11
j_gene: TRBJ2-5
CDR3nt: TGTGCCAGCAGCCCAGGAGAGACCCAGTACTTC
CDR3aa: CASSPGETQYF

d_gene: .
abundance: .
v_gene: TRBV6-5
len: 14
j_gene: TRBJ1-6
CDR3nt: TGTGCCAGCAGTTCGGGACTGATCAATTCACCCCTCCACTTT
CDR3aa: CASSSGLINSPLHF

d_gene: TRBD2
abundance: .
v_gene: TRBV6-4
len: 15
j_gene: TRBJ2-1
CDR3nt: TGTGCCAGCAGTGACACTAGCGGGGGGCCCAATGAGCAGTTCTTC
CDR3aa: CASSDTSGGPNEQFF

d_gene: TRBD1
abundance: .
v_gene: TRBV11-2
len: 12
j_gene: TRBJ1-1
CDR3nt: TGTGCCAGCAGCTCCGGACAGGGTGAAGCTTTCTTT
CDR3aa: CASSSGQGEAFF

d_gene: .
abundance: .
v_gene: TRBV27
len: 15
j_gene: TRBJ1-2
CDR3nt: TGTGCCAGCAGTTTATCCCGTGGGGCTGGGGATGGCTACACCTTC
CDR3aa: CASSLSRGAGDGYTF

d_gene: .
abundance: .
v_gene: TRBV6-5
len: 13
j_gene: TRBJ2-3
CDR3nt: TGTGCCAGCAATCCCCAGAGAGGAGATACGCAGTATTTT
CDR3aa: CASNPQRGDTQYF

d_gene: .
abundance: .
v_gene: TRBV5-5
len: 13
j_gene: TRBJ1-2
CDR3nt: TGTGCCAGCAGCGAGATAAACGGGGATGGCTACACCTTC
CDR3aa: CASSEINGDGYTF

d_gene: TRBD1
abundance: .
v_gene: TRBV3-1/TRBV3-2
len: 19
j_gene: TRBJ1-4
CDR3nt: TGTGCCAGCAGCCCCGCGGGGATCGTCGGGACAGCGAGAAATGAAAAACTGTTTTTT
CDR3aa: CASSPAGIVGTARNEKLFF

d_gene: TRBD1
abundance: .
v_gene: TRBV5-1
len: 15
j_gene: TRBJ2-5
CDR3nt: TGCGCCAGCAGCGCCGGGACAGGCCCCCAAGAGACCCAGTACTTC
CDR3aa: CASSAGTGPQETQYF

d_gene: .
abundance: .
v_gene: TRBV5-5
len: 16
j_gene: TRBJ2-3
CDR3nt: TGTGCCAGCAGCTTGGCGGGGGTTCCAAGCACAGATACGCAGTATTTT
CDR3aa: CASSLAGVPSTDTQYF

d_gene: .
abundance: .
v_gene: TRBV21-1
len: 14
j_gene: TRBJ1-1
CDR3nt: TGTGCCAGCAGGGGACAGGTCAGGACTCGTGGGGCTTTCTTT
CDR3aa: CASRGQVRTRGAFF

d_gene: .
abundance: .
v_gene: TRBV2
len: 13
j_gene: TRBJ1-1
CDR3nt: TGTGCCAGCAGTATACAGGGTCTTGGGAAAGCTTTCTTT
CDR3aa: CASSIQGLGKAFF

d_gene: .
abundance: .
v_gene: TRBV3-1/TRBV3-2
len: 14
j_gene: TRBJ1-1
CDR3nt: TGTGCCAGCAGCCACAGGATGACGAACACTGAAGCTTTCTTT
CDR3aa: CASSHRMTNTEAFF

d_gene: TRBD1
abundance: .
v_gene: TRBV7-2
len: 15
j_gene: TRBJ1-4
CDR3nt: TGTGCCAGCAGCGAAGACAGGGAGTGGAATGAAAAACTGTTTTTT
CDR3aa: CASSEDREWNEKLFF

d_gene: .
abundance: .
v_gene: TRBV7-9
len: 14
j_gene: TRBJ1-2
CDR3nt: TGTGCCAGCAGCTTAGAAGCAGGGATAAAAGGCTACACCTTC
CDR3aa: CASSLEAGIKGYTF

d_gene: .
abundance: .
v_gene: TRBV7-3
len: 14
j_gene: TRBJ2-1
CDR3nt: TGTGCCAGCAGCTTAGAGGCGGCGTACAATGAGCAGTTCTTC
CDR3aa: CASSLEAAYNEQFF

d_gene: .
abundance: .
v_gene: TRBV11-2
len: 14
j_gene: TRBJ1-1
CDR3nt: TGTGCCAGCAGCCCGCTACTTAGGAACACTGAAGCTTTCTTT
CDR3aa: CASSPLLRNTEAFF

d_gene: .
abundance: .
v_gene: TRBV12-3/TRBV12-4
len: 13
j_gene: TRBJ2-5
CDR3nt: TGTGCCAGTAGACAGGGAGGTTCGGAGACCCAGTACTTC
CDR3aa: CASRQGGSETQYF

d_gene: TRBD1
abundance: .
v_gene: TRBV5-4
len: 17
j_gene: TRBJ1-1
CDR3nt: TGTGCCAGCAGCTTGGTGGGAATGACAGGGATGGGAACTGAAGCTTTCTTT
CDR3aa: CASSLVGMTGMGTEAFF

d_gene: TRBD2
abundance: .
v_gene: TRBV4-3
len: 15
j_gene: TRBJ2-5
CDR3nt: TGCGCCAGCAGCCAAGACCTGCGGGGGGCGGAGACCCAGTACTTC
CDR3aa: CASSQDLRGAETQYF

d_gene: TRBD1
abundance: .
v_gene: TRBV5-4
len: 14
j_gene: TRBJ1-1
CDR3nt: TGTGCCAGCAGCAAGGGACAGGGGAGGACTGAAGCTTTCTTT
CDR3aa: CASSKGQGRTEAFF

d_gene: TRBD1
abundance: .
v_gene: TRBV25-1
len: 17
j_gene: TRBJ1-1
CDR3nt: TGTGCCAGGCCTATCGTGACAGGGGGGGTTCTGTGCACTGAAGCTTTCTTT
CDR3aa: CARPIVTGGVLCTEAFF

d_gene: .
abundance: .
v_gene: TRBV6-1
len: 12
j_gene: TRBJ1-2
CDR3nt: TGTGCCAGCAGTGAAGGGCACTATGGCTACACCTTC
CDR3aa: CASSEGHYGYTF

d_gene: TRBD1
abundance: .
v_gene: TRBV6-5
len: 14
j_gene: TRBJ2-5
CDR3nt: TGTGCCAGCAGTTACGGACAGGGTTACGAGACCCAGTACTTC
CDR3aa: CASSYGQGYETQYF

d_gene: TRBD1
abundance: few
v_gene: TRBV6-2/TRBV6-3
len: 17
j_gene: TRBJ1-5
CDR3nt: TGTGCCAGCAGTTATGTGACAGGGGGTAGTATTGGTCAGCCCCAGCATTTT
CDR3aa: CASSYVTGGSIGQPQHF

d_gene: TRBD1
abundance: .
v_gene: TRBV5-6
len: 13
j_gene: TRBJ2-7
CDR3nt: TGTGCCAGCAGCGACAGGGGAGTCTACGAGCAGTACTTC
CDR3aa: CASSDRGVYEQYF

d_gene: .
abundance: .
v_gene: TRBV4-3
len: 14
j_gene: TRBJ2-5
CDR3nt: TGCGCCAGCAGCCAAGAATTGGGCCGGGAGACCCAGTACTTC
CDR3aa: CASSQELGRETQYF

d_gene: .
abundance: .
v_gene: TRBV5-1
len: 14
j_gene: TRBJ2-2
CDR3nt: TGCGCCAGCCTACAGGGAACGAACACCGGGGAGCTGTTTTTT
CDR3aa: CASLQGTNTGELFF

d_gene: .
abundance: .
v_gene: TRBV19
len: 13
j_gene: TRBJ2-7
CDR3nt: TGTGCCAGTAGTATGAGGCTTCGCTTAGAGCAGTACTTC
CDR3aa: CASSMRLRLEQYF

d_gene: .
abundance: .
v_gene: TRBV19
len: 13
j_gene: TRBJ1-1
CDR3nt: TGTGCCAGTAGTATAGACAGGGACACTGAAGCTTTCTTT
CDR3aa: CASSIDRDTEAFF

d_gene: TRBD1
abundance: .
v_gene: TRBV5-1
len: 17
j_gene: TRBJ2-5
CDR3nt: TGCGCCAGCAGCTTGGTGGCGACAGGGGGCTTCGGAGAGACCCAGTACTTC
CDR3aa: CASSLVATGGFGETQYF